Following are 3 T cell receptor beta chains from one sample sequenced in a study of blood T cell repertoires in COVID-19. Sequencing was performed with immunoSEQ multiplex PCR; in TCRdb, only in-frame clones are kept and a portion is missing. This table has about 200,000 clones, about four fifths appearing once. The sequenced sample was peripheral blood. Every receptor here comes from a woman older than 75 with acute or convalescent COVID-19.

The chain links TRBV19 to TRBJ1-6; 9 nucleotides line up with TRBD1. The CDR3 covers 15 residues. The J segment lost 8 bases and the V segment lost 0 bases, leaving 2 bases of the junction unmatched. CDR1 LNHDA and CDR2 SQIVND come from the germline V gene (reference sequence). The CDR3 bases are TGTGCCAGTAGTATAGAGGGACAGGGTTATTCACCCCTCCACTTT. Its translation: CASSIEGQGYSPLHF.

This chain uses TRBV7-9 with TRBJ2-3; TRBD1 aligns across 8 bases. The germline gives CDR1 SEHNR, CDR2 FQNEAQ (reference sequence). The CDR3 runs 15 residues. The V segment lost 6 bases and the J segment 0 bases; nucleotides outside the gene matches: 5. CDR3 region: CASRPRGPSTDTQYF. The CDR3 DNA follows: TGTGCCAGCAGACCCAGGGGGCCTAGCACAGATACGCAGTATTTT.

The chain links TRBV4-2 to TRBJ2-3; 10 bases are shared with TRBD2. This CDR3 region has 15 residues. CDR1 is LGHNA, CDR2 YNFKEQ, per germline. The V segment lost 0 bases and the J segment 6 bases; nucleotides outside the gene matches: 3. The DNA of the CDR3 is TGTGCCAGCAGCCAAGATGCTAGCGGGAGCGATACGCAGTATTTT. Its translation is CASSQDASGSDTQYF.